This T cell receptor beta chain stems from a study of blood T cell repertoires in COVID-19. For the study at large: Specimens from acute and convalescent COVID-19 originated in the United States, Italy and Spain. From T cells, B-cell-depleted T cells, or PBMCs came the material, which was cDNA or gDNA.

In the original analysis: From reference gene primer amplification, estimates of nucleated cell counts were derived. Here immunoSEQ multiplex PCR was the method, and the copy in TCRdb shows in-frame clones only, minus some. V, J and clone size derive from that table, while D and trimming were established from the DNA sequence. Among roughly 190,000 clones listed, around 76% were seen once. V was shortened by 2 bases and J by 2 bases, with 6 bases between the two germline ends. CDR1 MNHEY and CDR2 SMNVEV come from the germline V gene (reference sequence). The CDR3 has 13 residues. The rearrangement joins TRBV27 to TRBJ2-5; D might be TRBD2 (5 bases). This TCR was recovered from a woman between 55 and 75 years old with COVID-19, enrolled during active disease. The sample was peripheral blood. CDR3 sequence reads: CASSLRGQETQYF. CDR3 coding DNA: TGTGCCAGCAGTTTACGGGGACAAGAGACCCAGTACTTC.